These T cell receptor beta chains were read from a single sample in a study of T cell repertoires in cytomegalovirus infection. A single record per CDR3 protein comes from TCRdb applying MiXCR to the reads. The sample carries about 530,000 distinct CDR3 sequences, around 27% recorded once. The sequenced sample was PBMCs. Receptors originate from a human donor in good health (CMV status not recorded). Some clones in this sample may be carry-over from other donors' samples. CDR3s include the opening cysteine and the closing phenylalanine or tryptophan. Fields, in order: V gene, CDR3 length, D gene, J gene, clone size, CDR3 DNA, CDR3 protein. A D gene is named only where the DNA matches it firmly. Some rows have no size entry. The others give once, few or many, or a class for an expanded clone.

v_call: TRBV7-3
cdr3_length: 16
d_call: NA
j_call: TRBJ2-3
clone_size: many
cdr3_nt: TGTGCCAGCAGCTTCGCGGGCTCCGGAGGATCCAGTCCGCAGTATTTT
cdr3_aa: CASSFAGSGGSSPQYF

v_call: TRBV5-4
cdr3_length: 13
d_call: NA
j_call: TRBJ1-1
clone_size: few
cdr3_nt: TGTGCCAGCAGCTTCGGGGGAATGAATGAAGCTTTCTTT
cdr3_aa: CASSFGGMNEAFF

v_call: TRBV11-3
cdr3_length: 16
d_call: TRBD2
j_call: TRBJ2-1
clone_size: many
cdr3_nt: TGTGCCAGCAGCTTTGGGGCTAGCGGAGCCTACAATGAGCAGTTCTTC
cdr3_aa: CASSFGASGAYNEQFF

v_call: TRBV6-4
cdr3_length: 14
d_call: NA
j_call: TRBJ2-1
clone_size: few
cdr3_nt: TGTGCCAGCAGTGACAGAGGAGTAGACGATGAGCAGTTCTTC
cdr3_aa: CASSDRGVDDEQFF

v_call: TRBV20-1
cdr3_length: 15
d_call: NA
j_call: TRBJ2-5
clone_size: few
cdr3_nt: TGCAGTGCTAGAGCTGAGAACTTTAGAGCGGAGACCCAGTACTTC
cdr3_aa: CSARAENFRAETQYF

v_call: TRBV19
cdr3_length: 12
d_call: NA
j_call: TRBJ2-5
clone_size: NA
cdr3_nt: TGTGCCAGTAGTTCAGGTCGGGAGACCCAGTACTTC
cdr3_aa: CASSSGRETQYF

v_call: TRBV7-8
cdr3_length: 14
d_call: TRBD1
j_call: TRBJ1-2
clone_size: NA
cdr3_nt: TGTGCCAGCAGCTTAGCGAACAGGGGTCGCGGCTACACCTTC
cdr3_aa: CASSLANRGRGYTF

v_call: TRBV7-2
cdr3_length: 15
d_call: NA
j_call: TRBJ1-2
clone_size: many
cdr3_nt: TGTGCCAGCAGCTTAGTCCCCGGCTCTAACTATGGCTACACCTTC
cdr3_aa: CASSLVPGSNYGYTF

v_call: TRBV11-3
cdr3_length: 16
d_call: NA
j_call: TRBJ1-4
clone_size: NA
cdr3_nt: TGTGCCAGCAGCTCACCCCGGCAGGAGGCTAATGAAAAACTGTTTTTT
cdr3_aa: CASSSPRQEANEKLFF

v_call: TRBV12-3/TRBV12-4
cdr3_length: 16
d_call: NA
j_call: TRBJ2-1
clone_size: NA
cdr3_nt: TGTGCCAGCAGGGCCCCAGGGGAGAGCTCCTACAATGAGCAGTTCTTC
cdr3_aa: CASRAPGESSYNEQFF

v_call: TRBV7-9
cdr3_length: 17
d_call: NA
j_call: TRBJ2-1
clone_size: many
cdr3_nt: TGTGCCAGCAGCTTAGCGGTAGGATCGAGCTCCTACAATGAGCAGTTCTTC
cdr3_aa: CASSLAVGSSSYNEQFF